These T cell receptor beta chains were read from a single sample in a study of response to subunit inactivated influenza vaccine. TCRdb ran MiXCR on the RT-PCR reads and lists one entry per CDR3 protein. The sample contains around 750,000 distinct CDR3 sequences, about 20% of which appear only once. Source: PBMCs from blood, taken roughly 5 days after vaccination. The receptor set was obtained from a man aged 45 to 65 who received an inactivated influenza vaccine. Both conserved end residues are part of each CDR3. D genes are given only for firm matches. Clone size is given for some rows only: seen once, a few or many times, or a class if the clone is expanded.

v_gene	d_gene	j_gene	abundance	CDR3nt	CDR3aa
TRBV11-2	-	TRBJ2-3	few	TGTGCCAGCAGCCCATGGGGGTTTCCAGATACGCAGTATTTT	CASSPWGFPDTQYF
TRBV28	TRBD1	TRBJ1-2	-	TGTGCCAGCAGTTTCCAGGACAGGGACTATGGCTACACCTTC	CASSFQDRDYGYTF
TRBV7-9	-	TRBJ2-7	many	TGTGCCAGCAGCTTCGCCTACGAGCAGTACTTC	CASSFAYEQYF
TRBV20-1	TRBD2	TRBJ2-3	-	TGCAGTACCATTTCCGGGACTAGCGGCACAGATACGCAGTATTTT	CSTISGTSGTDTQYF
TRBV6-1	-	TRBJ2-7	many	TGTGCCAGCAGCACCCACCTTCACTACGAGCAGTACTTC	CASSTHLHYEQYF
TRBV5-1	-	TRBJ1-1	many	TGCGCCAGCAGCTTGGTATCAAACACTGAAGCTTTCTTT	CASSLVSNTEAFF
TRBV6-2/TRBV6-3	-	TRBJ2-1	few	TGTGCCAGCAGTTTTGAGGTGAGCTCCTACAATGAGCAGTTCTTC	CASSFEVSSYNEQFF
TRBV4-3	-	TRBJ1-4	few	TGCGCCAGCAGCCAGGGCCGTGGGGTGGGTGAAAAACTGTTTTTT	CASSQGRGVGEKLFF
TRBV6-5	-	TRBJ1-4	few	TGTGCCAGCAGTTACTCGAGAGGGACTAATGAAAAACTGTTTTTT	CASSYSRGTNEKLFF
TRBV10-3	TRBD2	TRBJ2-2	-	TGTGCCATCAGCCTAGCGGGGGCCCAGAAAACCGGGGAGCTGTTTTTT	CAISLAGAQKTGELFF
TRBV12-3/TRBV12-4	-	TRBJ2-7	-	TGTGCCAGCAGTTTACGGGTGGCAGCCAATTACGAGCAGTACTTC	CASSLRVAANYEQYF
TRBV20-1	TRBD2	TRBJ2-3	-	TGCAGTGCTAGTAGCCGGGACTACCCAACCTATACGCAGTATTTT	CSASSRDYPTYTQYF
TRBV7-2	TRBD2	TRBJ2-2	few	TGTGCCAGCAGCTTAGTGGGGACTAGCCGCAGGACCGGGGAGCTGTTTTTT	CASSLVGTSRRTGELFF
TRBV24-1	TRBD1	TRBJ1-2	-	TGTGCCACCAGTGCCACAGGGGTTCTTAATGGCTACACCTTC	CATSATGVLNGYTF
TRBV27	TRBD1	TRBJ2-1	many	TGTGCCAGCAGTATCAGGACAGGGGTGCATGAGCAGTTCTTC	CASSIRTGVHEQFF
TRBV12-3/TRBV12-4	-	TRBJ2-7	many	TGTGCCAGCAGTTTCCTCCTAAACCCCGCTCTGCAGTACTTC	CASSFLLNPALQYF
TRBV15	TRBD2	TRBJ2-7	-	TGTGCCACCAGCAGAACGTTCGGACTAGCGGGGGACTACGAGCAGTACTTC	CATSRTFGLAGDYEQYF
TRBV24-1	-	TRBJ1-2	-	TGTGCCACCAGTGATGGAATAACAGGGAACTATGGCTACACCTTC	CATSDGITGNYGYTF
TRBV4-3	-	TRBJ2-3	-	TGCGCCAGCAGCCAAGGTGGAGGAGGGGTTACGCAGTATTTT	CASSQGGGGVTQYF
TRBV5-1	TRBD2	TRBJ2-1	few	TGCGCCAGCAGCTTGGTGGGAGGGCCGTATGAGCAGTTCTTC	CASSLVGGPYEQFF
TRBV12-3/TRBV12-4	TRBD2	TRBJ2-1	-	TGTGCCAGCAGTTTTGTGGGAGGGATCGATGAGCAGTTCTTC	CASSFVGGIDEQFF
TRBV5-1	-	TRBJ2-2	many	TGCGCCAGCAGCTTGGGGTGGACCGGGGAGCTGTTTTTT	CASSLGWTGELFF
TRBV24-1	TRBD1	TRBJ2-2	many	TGTGCCACCAGTGAGACAGACAGGGGTGGCGGGGAGCTGTTTTTT	CATSETDRGGGELFF
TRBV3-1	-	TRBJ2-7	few	TGTGCCAGCAGCCAAGATCGTCAGAACGAGCAGTACTTC	CASSQDRQNEQYF
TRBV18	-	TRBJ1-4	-	TGTGCCAGCTCACCAGTCGACCAGGCGGCTGAAAAACTGTTTTTT	CASSPVDQAAEKLFF
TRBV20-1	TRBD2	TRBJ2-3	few	TGCAGTGCTAGAGATTGGGGACTAGCCGTTTTCTCTACGCAGTATTTT	CSARDWGLAVFSTQYF
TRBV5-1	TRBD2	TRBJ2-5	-	TGCGCCAGCAGCTTGGCCGCGGGAGTATCGATGGAGACCCAGTACTTC	CASSLAAGVSMETQYF
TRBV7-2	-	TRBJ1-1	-	TGTGCCAGCAGCTTAGCCCACGAGGGAAACACTGAAGCTTTCTTT	CASSLAHEGNTEAFF
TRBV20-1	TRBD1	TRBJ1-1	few	TGCAGTGCTAGGGCCGGGACAGGCATGAACACTGAAGCTTTCTTT	CSARAGTGMNTEAFF
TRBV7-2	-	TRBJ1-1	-	TGTGCCAGCAGTTTAGGACAGACGTCTGAAGCTTTCTTT	CASSLGQTSEAFF
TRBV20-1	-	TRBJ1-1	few	TGCAGTGCTGAACAGGCGAACACTGAAGCTTTCTTT	CSAEQANTEAFF
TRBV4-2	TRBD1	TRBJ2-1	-	TGTGCCAGCAGCCAACCGCCTGGGACAGGGGATATCAATGAGCAGTTCTTC	CASSQPPGTGDINEQFF
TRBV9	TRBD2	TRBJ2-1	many	TGTGCCAGCAGCCTTATGGGGGGGAATGAGCAGTTCTTC	CASSLMGGNEQFF
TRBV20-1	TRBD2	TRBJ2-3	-	TGCAGTGCTAGCACTAGCGGGACGGAGGGGAGCACAGATACGCAGTATTTT	CSASTSGTEGSTDTQYF
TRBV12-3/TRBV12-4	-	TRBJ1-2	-	TGTGCCAGCGCTACCATGAGGGGCGGAGGCTACACCTTC	CASATMRGGGYTF
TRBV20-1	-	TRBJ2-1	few	TGCAGTGCTAGACGGACTAACCCCAATGAGCAGTTCTTC	CSARRTNPNEQFF
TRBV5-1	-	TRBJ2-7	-	TGCGCCAGCAGCTTGGGGACCCTTGCTGCGGAGACCTACGAGCAGTACTTC	CASSLGTLAAETYEQYF
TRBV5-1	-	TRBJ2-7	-	TGCGCCAGCAGCTTGGAGCAGAACGAGCAGTACTTC	CASSLEQNEQYF
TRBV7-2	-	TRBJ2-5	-	TGTGCCAGCAGCTTAGTGTGGGGAGCGATAGAGACCCAGTACTTC	CASSLVWGAIETQYF
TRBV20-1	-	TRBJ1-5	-	TGCAGTGCTAGTTACAATCAGCCCCAGCATTTT	CSASYNQPQHF
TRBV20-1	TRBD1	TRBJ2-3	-	TGCAGTGCTAGAGTTACAGGGGGCTTTGATACGCAGTATTTT	CSARVTGGFDTQYF
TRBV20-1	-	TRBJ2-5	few	TGCAGTGCCGACAGCTATCAAGAGACCCAGTACTTC	CSADSYQETQYF